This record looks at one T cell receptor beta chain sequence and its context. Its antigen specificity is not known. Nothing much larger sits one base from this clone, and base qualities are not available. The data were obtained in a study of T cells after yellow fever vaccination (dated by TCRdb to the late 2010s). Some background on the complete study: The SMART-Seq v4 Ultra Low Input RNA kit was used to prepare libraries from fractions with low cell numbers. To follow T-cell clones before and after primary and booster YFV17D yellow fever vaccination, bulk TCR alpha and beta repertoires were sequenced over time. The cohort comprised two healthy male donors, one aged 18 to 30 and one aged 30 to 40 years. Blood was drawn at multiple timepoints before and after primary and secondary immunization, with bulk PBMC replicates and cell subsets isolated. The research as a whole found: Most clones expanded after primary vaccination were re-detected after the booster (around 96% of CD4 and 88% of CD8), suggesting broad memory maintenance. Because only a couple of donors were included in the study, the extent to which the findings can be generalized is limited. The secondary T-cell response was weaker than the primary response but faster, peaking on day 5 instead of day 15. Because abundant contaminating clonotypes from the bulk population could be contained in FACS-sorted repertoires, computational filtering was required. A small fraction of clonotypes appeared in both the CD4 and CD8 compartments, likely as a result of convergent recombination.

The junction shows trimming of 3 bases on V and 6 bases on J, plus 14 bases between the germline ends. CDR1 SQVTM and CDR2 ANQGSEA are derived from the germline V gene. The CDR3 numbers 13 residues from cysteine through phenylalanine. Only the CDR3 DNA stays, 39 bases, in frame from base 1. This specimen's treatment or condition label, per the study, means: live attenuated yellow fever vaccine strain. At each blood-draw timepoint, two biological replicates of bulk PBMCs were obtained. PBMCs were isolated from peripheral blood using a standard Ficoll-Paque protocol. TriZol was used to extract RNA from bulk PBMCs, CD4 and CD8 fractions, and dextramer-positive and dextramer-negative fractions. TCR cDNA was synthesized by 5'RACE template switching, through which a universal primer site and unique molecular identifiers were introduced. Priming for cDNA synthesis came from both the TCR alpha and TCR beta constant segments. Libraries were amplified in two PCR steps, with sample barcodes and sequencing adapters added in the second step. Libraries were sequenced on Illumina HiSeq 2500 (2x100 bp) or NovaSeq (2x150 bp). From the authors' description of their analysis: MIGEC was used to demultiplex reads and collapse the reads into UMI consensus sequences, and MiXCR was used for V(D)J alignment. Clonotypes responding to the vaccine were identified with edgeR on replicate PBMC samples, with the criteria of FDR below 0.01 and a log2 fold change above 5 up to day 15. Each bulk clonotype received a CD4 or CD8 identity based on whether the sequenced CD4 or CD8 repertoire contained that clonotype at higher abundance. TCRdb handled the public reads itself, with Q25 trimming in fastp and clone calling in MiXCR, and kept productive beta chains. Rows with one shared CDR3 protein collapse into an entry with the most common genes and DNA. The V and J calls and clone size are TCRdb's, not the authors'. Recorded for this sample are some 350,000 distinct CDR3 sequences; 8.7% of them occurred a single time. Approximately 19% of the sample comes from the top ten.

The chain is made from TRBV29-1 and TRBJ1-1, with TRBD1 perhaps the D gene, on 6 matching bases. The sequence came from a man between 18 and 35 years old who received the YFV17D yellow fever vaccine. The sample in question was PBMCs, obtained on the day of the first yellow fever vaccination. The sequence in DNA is TGCAGCGTTGAGTGGTCAGGGGCGGCTGAAGCTTTCTTT. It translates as CSVEWSGAAEAFF.